This T cell receptor beta chain was found in a study of OX40 agonist ivuxolimab in advanced cancers. For the study at large: Cancers in dose escalation were hepatocellular, melanoma, renal cell and head and neck.

TCRdb's table, derived via immunoSEQ multiplex PCR, lists solely in-frame clones and lacks some. Counted here are tens of thousands of clones, less than 90% occurring once; the ten biggest clones make up more than 11%. From germline, CDR1 is PRHDT and CDR2 FYEKMQ (reference sequence). V gave up 5 bases and J gave up 4 bases; unmatched junction bases: 8. The CDR3 runs to 15 residues. This sequence joins TRBV13 and TRBJ2-3; 8 nucleotides line up with TRBD2. This clonotype was obtained from an adult with an advanced solid tumor such as melanoma, head and neck, liver or kidney cancer. The sample was CD4+ or CD8+ T cells sorted from blood, taken in a trial of the OX40 agonist ivuxolimab. CDR3 nucleotides: TGTGCCAGCAGCGCAGCGGGGGTAATTTCAGATACGCAGTATTTT. Translating it yields CASSAAGVISDTQYF.